These T cell receptor beta chains were read from a single sample in a study of immune cell composition in non-small cell lung cancer. Sequencing was performed with immunoSEQ multiplex PCR; in TCRdb, only in-frame clones are kept and a portion is missing. The table lists approximately 1,800 clones, approximately 83% of them singletons, with roughly 20% in the top ten. The sequenced material came from non-adjacent lung tissue. These receptors were collected from a human donor with non-small cell lung cancer. The CDR3 runs from the conserved cysteine through the conserved F or W. Size tells how often a clone was seen (once, few, many) or the class of an expanded clone, and some rows leave it out.

clone size | V gene | CDR3 protein
once | TRBV11-2 | CASSLQATNTQYF
few | TRBV6-1 | CASSGQMGGNTIYF
. | TRBV5-6 | CASSPGGLAYEQYF
. | TRBV9 | CASSVAGRPREQFF
once | TRBV11-2 | CASSQRMERGEAFF
. | TRBV10-3 | CAISPGLAGERQYF
. | TRBV28 | CASSSVPGRPSGNTIYF
few | TRBV6-6 | CASIPGTSGSYEQYF
. | TRBV2 | CASSEATGGSYGYTF
. | TRBV7-2 | CASSFPGRAEYTDTQYF
. | TRBV6-1 | CASRERLSSYNEQFF
. | TRBV7-5 | CVRSPPGQYSNQPQHF
. | TRBV7-9 | CASSLIHRDSQFF
. | TRBV5-4 | CASTTGTNEKLFF
. | TRBV30 | CAWSVPGSKNIQYF
. | TRBV19 | CASSARVSGQIYEQYF
. | TRBV6-5 | CASSRTGLNEKLFF
. | TRBV4-2 | CASSRDTYEQYF
. | TRBV2 | CASKGVSPNEKLFF